The 5 T cell receptor beta chains reported below all come from one sample, sequenced in a study of tumor and adjacent non-tumor tissue in lung cancer. A modified ARM-PCR protocol with three rounds of nested PCR amplified TCRbeta. Each CDR3 protein gets one entry after TCRdb re-called the multiplex PCR reads with MiXCR. The sample lists roughly 150,000 distinct CDR3 sequences, around 67% occurring once. The template was RNA from unsorted bulk tissue. What was sequenced was lung tumor tissue. These receptors all come from a man aged 60 to 69 with small cell lung cancer.

In the case of this clonotype: A clone one base away is much larger, so this may be a read error. The chain has TRBV20-1 and TRBJ2-7; 7 bases match TRBD2. Germline trimming cut 2 bases from V and 0 bases from J; bases unmatched to any gene: 7. The CDR3 has 15 residues. The germline gives CDR1 DFQATT, CDR2 SNEGSKA (reference sequence). The CDR3 loop reads CSARRAGPSSYEQYV. In nucleotides, the CDR3 is TGCAGTGCTAGACGAGCGGGACCGAGCTCCTACGAGCAGTACGTC.

The table lists this clonotype with a count of one. The conserved final phenylalanine or tryptophan is absent from the CDR3, which likely points to a read error. The chain joins TRBV20-1 to TRBJ2-1; weak D call: TRBD1 (10 bases). Trimming shortened V by 1 base and J by 7 bases, and 29 bases separated the two germline ends. This CDR3 contains 19 residues. Germline CDR1 reads DFQATT; CDR2 reads SNEGSKA (reference sequence). The CDR3 loop is CSARVGGQGRLAGRNEQFL. CDR3 DNA: TGCAGTGCTAGAGTTGGGGGACAGGGGAGGCTAGCGGGACGAAATGAGCAGTTCCTC.

With respect to this clonotype: One end of the junction varies from germline; a read error may be responsible. This rearrangement joins TRBV20-1 to TRBJ1-1; D is unclear. Germline CDR1 reads DFQATT; CDR2 reads SNEGSKA (reference sequence). The CDR3 extends over 15 amino acids. This CDR3 is CSVREGFKGLPEAFF. The CDR3, as DNA: TGCAGTGTTAGAGAAGGCTTCAAGGGCTTACCTGAAGCTTTCTTT.

The chain couples TRBV20-1 to TRBJ2-5, with D possibly matching TRBD1 (6 bases). Trimming pared 2 bases from V and 4 bases from J, leaving 17 bases between. The CDR3 runs to 15 residues. Looked up from germline, CDR1 is DFQATT and CDR2 is SNEGSKA (reference sequence). DNA of the CDR3: TGCAGTGCTAGAATCCTCCAGGGGACACGAGAGACCCAGTACTTC. Protein: CSARILQGTRETQYF.

This clonotype has more than one count but fewer than ten. This chain links TRBV5-6 with TRBJ1-2; D is unresolved. V was trimmed by 1 base and J by 0 bases, leaving 10 bases between them. The CDR3 loop spans 15 amino acids. Germline values: CDR1 SGHDT, CDR2 YYEEEE. The CDR3 loop reads CASSLWRLTNYGYTF. Written as DNA, the CDR3 is TGTGCCAGCAGCTTGTGGCGACTGACTAACTATGGCTACACCTTC.